This TCR beta chain was identified in a study of shared clonotypes between healthy human individuals. Germline CDR1 reads MDHEN; CDR2 reads SYDVKM. The ends were cut back, 2 bases at V and 1 base at J, with 14 bases in the middle. The CDR3 loop spans 17 amino acids. The method was immunoSEQ multiplex PCR; TCRdb's version includes in-frame clones alone and lacks a portion of them. The data hold about a million clones, with 75% observed a single time. The TCR comes from a man between 18 and 35 years old in good health. The chain carries TRBV28 and TRBJ2-2; the D gene is possibly TRBD2 (6 bases). The source material was memory CD4+ T cells sorted from blood. Noted subset: CD45RA-negative fraction. The DNA for the CDR3 is TGTGCCAGCAGTTTAAGGAGACTAGTTTTGAACACCGGGGAGCTGTTTTTT. Amino acids: CASSLRRLVLNTGELFF.